This T cell receptor beta chain was obtained from a study of beta chain features in type 1 diabetes. Findings and caveats of the study: The question left open here concerned HLA type influencing TCRB rearrangement. Type 1 diabetes patients had TCRB CDR3s that were shorter (moderately but significantly so) in all four CD4+ subsets. Lower insertion and higher deletion counts appeared at VDJ junctions in type 1 diabetes patients.

Of note for this clone: What it binds is not known.

CDR1 is MNHNY and CDR2 is SVGAGI in the germline V gene (reference sequence). The CDR3 is made up of 14 amino acids. V lost 3 bases to trimming and J lost 2 bases, with 11 bases between them. TCRB transcripts that were expressed got sequenced, as all of the isolated RNA had been reverse transcribed. Data came from immunoSEQ multiplex PCR; TCRdb stores just in-frame clones and leaves some out. Of roughly 47,000 clones in the sample, just under 45% were seen once. Sequencing was done on a sample of stem cell memory CD4+ T cells from blood. The clonotype comes from a man under 40 with type 1 diabetes. This rearrangement joins TRBV6-6 to TRBJ2-7; possible D gene TRBD1, 6 bases. Written as DNA, the CDR3 is TGTGCCAGCAGTTATGCTAACAGGGCCTACGAGCAGTACTTC. This translates into CASSYANRAYEQYF.